The clone carrying this T cell receptor beta chain was picked up a small number of times. Antigen unknown. This record belongs to a study of T cell repertoires in cytomegalovirus infection. Overall study context: Both CMV infection and a matching HLA type were indicated by public TCR beta signatures.

The study's findings and limits: Adding up the frequency of public TCR beta families identified people who carried CMV plus the relevant HLA. The ex vivo response was dominated by HLA-C-restricted CMV-specific TCR beta clonotypes.

TCRdb reprocessed the reads via MiXCR and lists one record per CDR3 protein. This table has 480,000 or so distinct CDR3 sequences, approximately 10% appearing once. V was pared by 5 bases and J by 4 bases, with 8 bases of the junction left unmatched. Per germline, CDR1 SEHNR and CDR2 FQNEAQ (reference sequence). This CDR3 is built from 15 residues. The clonotype originates from a human donor in good health (CMV status not recorded). Some clones in this sample may be carry-over from other donors' samples. The chain uses TRBV7-9 and TRBJ2-7, with TRBD2 matching 10 bases. Sequenced input: PBMCs. The CDR3 DNA follows: TGTGCCAGCAGCCGATCCGGGACTAGCGATTACGAGCAGTACTTC. This sequence encodes CASSRSGTSDYEQYF.